One and the same sample provided the 10 T cell receptor beta chains below, sequenced in a study of blood T cell repertoires in COVID-19. The method was immunoSEQ multiplex PCR; TCRdb's version includes in-frame clones alone and lacks a portion of them. The sample records about 74,000 clones, roughly four fifths being singletons. The material sequenced was peripheral blood. The receptors shown here come from a man between 65 and 79 years old with acute or convalescent COVID-19.

This clone was seen a single time. The chain couples TRBV2 to TRBJ2-1; D is perhaps TRBD2 (6 bases). V lost 2 bases and J lost 1, with 12 bases in between. This CDR3 spans 16 amino acids. Germline CDR1 SNHLY, CDR2 FYNNEI. The CDR3 reads CASSEWGGTSYNEQFF. The CDR3 nucleotides read TGTGCCAGCAGTGAATGGGGCGGGACGTCCTACAATGAGCAGTTCTTC.

This chain uses TRBV7-2 with TRBJ2-5, with 9 bases matching TRBD2. Germline CDR1 is SGHTA and CDR2 is FQGNSA. The junction had 7 bases not matched to a gene; V was cut back by 5 bases and J by 3 bases. CDR3 size: 15 residues. The CDR3 loop reads CASSGQSSGEETQYF. The CDR3, as DNA: TGTGCCAGCAGCGGGCAGTCTAGCGGGGAAGAGACCCAGTACTTC.

The chain has TRBV7-8 and TRBJ1-1; D is ambiguous. The CDR3 contains 14 residues. CDR1 and CDR2 (germline): SGHVS, FQNEAQ. V lost 2 bases and J lost 1, with 8 bases in between. The CDR3 nucleotides are TGTGCCAGCAGCTTATCGTGGCCGAACACTGAAGCTTTCTTT. It translates to CASSLSWPNTEAFF.

The chain joins TRBV12-5 to TRBJ2-1; unclear D gene. This CDR3 comprises 11 residues. Germline V gives CDR1 LGHNT, CDR2 FRNRAP. The ends were cut back, 7 bases at V and 3 bases at J, with 4 bases in the middle. CDR3 amino acids: CASANYNEQFF. CDR3 nucleotide sequence: TGTGCTAGTGCCAACTACAATGAGCAGTTCTTC.

The chain links TRBV6-5 to TRBJ1-2, with TRBD1 identical over 8 bases. This CDR3 region has 14 residues. Unmatched junction bases numbered 5, after V lost 6 bases and J lost 2 bases. Germline assignment: CDR1 MNHEY and CDR2 SVGAGI. CDR3: CASSQGARNYGYTF. As DNA, the CDR3 is TGTGCCAGCAGCCAGGGGGCGCGGAACTATGGCTACACCTTC.

This chain connects TRBV7-3 to TRBJ1-1; D unclear. Between the trimmed V and J ends, which lost 1 base and 4 bases, there was a span of 10 bases. The CDR3 length is 14 residues. CDR1 and CDR2 (germline): SGHTA, FQGTGA. For the CDR3, the DNA is TGTGCCAGCAGCTTAAGCCCTAGCAGCACTGAAGCTTTCTTT. This gives the protein CASSLSPSSTEAFF.

This chain links TRBV28 with TRBJ2-7, with TRBD1 identical over 8 bases. Germline assignment: CDR1 MDHEN and CDR2 SYDVKM. CDR3 length: 13 residues. V lost 8 bases to trimming and J lost 6 bases; unmatched junction nucleotides: 9. DNA for the CDR3: TGTGCCAGCCTAGGACAGGGCGAAAGCGAGCAGTACTTC. As protein: CASLGQGESEQYF.

The V gene is TRBV24-1, the J gene TRBJ1-5; 8 positions match TRBD1. There are 16 residues in the CDR3. CDR1 and CDR2 (germline): KGHDR, SFDVKD. Trimming removed 7 bases from V and 5 bases from J; junction bases left unmatched: 12. CDR3 coding DNA: TGTGCCACCAGCCCCACCGGACAGGGTAAGGATCAGCCCCAGCATTTT. Encoded protein: CATSPTGQGKDQPQHF.

The chain combines TRBV4-3 with TRBJ2-7, with 10 bases fitting TRBD2. Germline trimming cut 4 bases from V and 6 bases from J; bases unmatched to any gene: 6. The CDR3 has 14 residues. Per germline, CDR1 LGHNA and CDR2 YSLEER. DNA for the CDR3: TGCGCCAGCAGCCCCAGCGGGGGGGCCGGCGAGCAGTACTTC. As protein: CASSPSGGAGEQYF.

This sequence joins TRBV7-8 and TRBJ2-5; 15 nucleotides agree with TRBD2. The length of the CDR3 is 16 residues. Germline lookup yields CDR1 SGHVS and CDR2 FQNEAQ. Trimming at V came to 8 bases and at J to 2 bases, leaving 6 bases not matched to a gene. The chain's CDR3 is CASGTSGGLGQETQYF. The CDR3 region has the DNA TGTGCCAGCGGGACTAGCGGGGGGCTGGGGCAAGAGACCCAGTACTTC. The full variable domain, its missing parts supplied by reference TRBV7-8 and TRBJ2-5, is GAGVSQSPRYKVAKRGQDVALRCDPISGHVSLFWYQQALGQGPEFLTYFQNEAQLDKSGLPSDRFFAERPEGSVSTLKIQRTQQEDSAVYLCASGTSGGLGQETQYFGPGTRLLVL.